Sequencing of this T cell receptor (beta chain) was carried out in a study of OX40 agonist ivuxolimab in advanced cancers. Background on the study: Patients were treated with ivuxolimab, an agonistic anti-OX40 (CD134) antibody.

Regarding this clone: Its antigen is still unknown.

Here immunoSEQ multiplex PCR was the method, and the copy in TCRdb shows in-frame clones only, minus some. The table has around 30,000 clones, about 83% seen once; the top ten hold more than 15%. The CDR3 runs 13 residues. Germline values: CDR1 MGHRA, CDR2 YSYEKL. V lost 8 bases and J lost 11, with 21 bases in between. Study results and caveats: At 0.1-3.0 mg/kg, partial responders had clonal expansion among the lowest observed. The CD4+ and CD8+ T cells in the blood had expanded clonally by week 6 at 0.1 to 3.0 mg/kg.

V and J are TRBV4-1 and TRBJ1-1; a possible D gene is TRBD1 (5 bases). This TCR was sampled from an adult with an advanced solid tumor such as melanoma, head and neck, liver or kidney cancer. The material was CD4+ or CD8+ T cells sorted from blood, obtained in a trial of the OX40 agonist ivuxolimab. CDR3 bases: TGCGCCAGCGGCTTCTGGGGCAGGAGGGAGGCTTTCTTT. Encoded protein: CASGFWGRREAFF.